This T cell receptor beta chain was recovered during a study of identical twins. TCRdb used MiXCR to reprocess the 5' RACE reads, holding one entry per CDR3 protein. The table shows 1.5 million or so distinct CDR3 sequences, with around 33% occurring only once. Germline V gene data show CDR1 as GTSNPN and CDR2 as SVGIG (reference sequence). V dropped 5 bases and J dropped 11 bases, with 16 bases sitting between them. The CDR3 length is 12 residues. About this clonotype: Its antigen is not known.

Points from the study as a whole: Zero-insertion analyses were open to partial confounding by invariant MAIT and iNKT cells. Insertions were reduced in abundant cord blood beta clonotypes but not in memory repertoires. Sharing of beta out-of-frame sequences by twins showed a weaker excess. Within monozygotic twins, out-of-frame TCR alpha sharing was underestimated by the models.

The sequence was obtained from a newborn girl in good health. The sample was cord blood. This chain links TRBV30 with TRBJ2-1; D is unclear. CDR3 nucleotide sequence: TGTGCCTGGGGGCAGGTTGCGATGAAGCAGTTCTTC. The encoded protein is CAWGQVAMKQFF.